This TCR beta chain stems from a study of OX40 agonist ivuxolimab in advanced cancers. The CDR3 consists of 15 residues. Germline V gene data show CDR1 as SGHTS and CDR2 as YDEGEE. V lost 0 bases and J 4 bases, leaving 8 bases between the germline ends. Study-wide findings and caveats: A proportion of nonresponders additionally exhibited low normalized T-cell clonal expansion. Researchers report that CD8+ T cells had, on average, more expanded clones than CD4+.

Concerning this clone: Its antigen is unknown.

TCRdb's table, derived via immunoSEQ multiplex PCR, lists solely in-frame clones and lacks some. The data hold 90,000 to 130,000 clones, with more than 70% observed a single time. The gene calls are TRBV5-8 and TRBJ2-6; TRBD1 might be the D (6 bases). The source material was CD4+ or CD8+ T cells sorted from blood, sampled in a trial of the OX40 agonist ivuxolimab. This TCR came from an adult with an advanced solid tumor such as melanoma, head and neck, liver or kidney cancer. DNA for the CDR3: TGTGCCAGCAGCTTGGAAGGGACAGGGGCCAACGTCCTGACTTTC. This sequence encodes CASSLEGTGANVLTF.